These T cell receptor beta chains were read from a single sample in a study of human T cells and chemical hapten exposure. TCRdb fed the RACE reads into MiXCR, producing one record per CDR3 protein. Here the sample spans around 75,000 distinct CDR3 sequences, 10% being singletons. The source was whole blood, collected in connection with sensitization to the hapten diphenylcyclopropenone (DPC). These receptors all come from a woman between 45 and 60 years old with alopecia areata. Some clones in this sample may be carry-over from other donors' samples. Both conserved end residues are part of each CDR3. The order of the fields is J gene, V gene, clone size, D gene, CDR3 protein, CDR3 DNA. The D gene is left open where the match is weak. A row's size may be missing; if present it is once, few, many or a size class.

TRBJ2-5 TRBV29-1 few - CSVDFVGTGETQYF TGCAGCGTTGACTTTGTGGGGACGGGAGAGACCCAGTACTTC
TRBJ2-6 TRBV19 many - CASTDAIGPTNSGANVLTF TGTGCCAGTACCGACGCGATAGGTCCTACCAACTCTGGGGCCAACGTCCTGACTTTC
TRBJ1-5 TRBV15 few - CATRGPRSNQPQHF TGTGCCACCAGAGGACCTCGTAGCAATCAGCCCCAGCATTTT
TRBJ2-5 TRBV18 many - CASSPGGWSEETQYF TGTGCCAGCTCACCAGGAGGATGGAGTGAAGAGACCCAGTACTTC
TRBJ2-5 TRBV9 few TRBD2 CASSVGPGTSGSDPSQYF TGTGCCAGCAGCGTAGGCCCCGGGACTAGCGGGTCCGATCCGTCCCAGTACTTC
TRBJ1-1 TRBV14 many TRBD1 CASSRRPGQGLVTEAFF TGTGCCAGCAGCCGACGTCCGGGACAGGGCCTTGTAACTGAAGCTTTCTTT
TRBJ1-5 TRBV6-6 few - CASTQGYNQPQHF TGTGCCAGCACCCAGGGCTACAATCAGCCCCAGCATTTT
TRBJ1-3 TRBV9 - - CASSARDRFYSGNTIYF TGTGCCAGTAGCGCCCGAGACAGGTTCTACTCTGGAAACACCATATATTTT
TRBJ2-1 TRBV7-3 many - CASSSGRHASYNEQFF TGTGCCAGCAGCTCGGGACGCCACGCTTCCTACAATGAGCAGTTCTTC
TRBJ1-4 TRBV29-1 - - CSGTVNEKLFF TGCAGCGGGACGGTTAATGAAAAACTGTTTTTT
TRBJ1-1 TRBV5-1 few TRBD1 CASSKGTAYMNTEAFF TGCGCCAGCAGCAAAGGGACAGCCTACATGAACACTGAAGCTTTCTTT
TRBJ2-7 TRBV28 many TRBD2 CASRTSGSSYEQYF TGTGCCAGCCGGACTAGCGGCAGCTCCTACGAGCAGTACTTC
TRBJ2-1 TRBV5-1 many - CASSLYSGHNEQFF TGCGCCAGCAGCTTGTACTCTGGACACAATGAGCAGTTCTTC
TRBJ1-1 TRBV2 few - CATGIKREAFF TGTGCCACCGGGATTAAAAGAGAAGCTTTCTTT
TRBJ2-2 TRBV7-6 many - CASSLVGQPNTGELFF TGTGCCAGCAGCTTAGTCGGACAACCGAACACCGGGGAGCTGTTTTTT
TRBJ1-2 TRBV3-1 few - CASSQILRGGSHGYTF TGTGCCAGCAGCCAAATTCTTAGGGGGGGCAGCCATGGCTACACCTTC
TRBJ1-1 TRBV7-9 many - CASSPEGNTEAFF TGTGCCAGCAGCCCGGAAGGGAACACTGAAGCTTTCTTT
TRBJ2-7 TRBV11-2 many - CASSRGPTYEQYF TGTGCCAGCAGCCGCGGGCCGACCTACGAGCAGTACTTC
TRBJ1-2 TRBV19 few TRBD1 CASSIDWGQYGYTF TGTGCCAGTAGTATAGATTGGGGACAGTATGGCTACACCTTC
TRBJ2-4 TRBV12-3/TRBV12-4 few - CASSLTEKNIQYF TGTGCCAGCAGTTTAACGGAAAAAAACATTCAGTACTTC
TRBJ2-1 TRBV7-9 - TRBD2 CASSLVREKDEQFF TGTGCCAGCAGCTTGGTGCGGGAGAAGGATGAGCAGTTCTTC
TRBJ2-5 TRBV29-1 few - CSVDKTQYF TGCAGCGTTGATAAGACCCAGTACTTC